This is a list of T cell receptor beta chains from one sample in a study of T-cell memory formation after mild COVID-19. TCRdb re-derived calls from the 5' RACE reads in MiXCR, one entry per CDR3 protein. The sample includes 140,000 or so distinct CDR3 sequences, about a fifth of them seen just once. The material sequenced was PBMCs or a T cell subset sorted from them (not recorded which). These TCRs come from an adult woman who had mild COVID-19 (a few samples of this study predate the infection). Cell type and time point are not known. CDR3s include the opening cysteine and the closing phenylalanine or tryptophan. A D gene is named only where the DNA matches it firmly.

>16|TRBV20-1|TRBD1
CSARDGGTGWKRGYTF
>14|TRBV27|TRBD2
CASSSLADYNEQFF
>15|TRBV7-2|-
CASSLVGDTYNEQFF
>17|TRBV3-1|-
CASSQARIARGVETQYF
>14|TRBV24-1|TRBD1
CATSDYRAGGGYTF
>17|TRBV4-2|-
CASSQEPTRASGNTIYF
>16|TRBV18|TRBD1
CASSRGQGKTHPMQFF
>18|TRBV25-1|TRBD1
CASRPAQGQGAKSTEAFF
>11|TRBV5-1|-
CASSGDNEQFF
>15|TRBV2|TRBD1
CASTTQGQGVQPQHF
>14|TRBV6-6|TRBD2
CASSIDISGMEQYF
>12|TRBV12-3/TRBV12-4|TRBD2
CATSPGGYEQYF
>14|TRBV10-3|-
CAISEDRSSYEQYF
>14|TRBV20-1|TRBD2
CSAPTSGGLYEQYF
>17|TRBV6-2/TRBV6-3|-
CASSYASGGHYTGELFF
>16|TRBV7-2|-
CASSLGLTRGNQPQHF